This T cell receptor beta chain was captured in a study of CD8 T cells in Susac syndrome. The multiple sclerosis control group consisted of treatment-naive patients whose relapsing-remitting disease, which was either stable or active, fulfilled revised McDonald criteria. TEMRA cells were FACS-enriched, while CD8+ and CD4+ T cells were negatively isolated. The CDR3 has 16 residues. Per germline, CDR1 SGHRS and CDR2 YFSETQ. V was trimmed by 0 bases and J by 1 base, leaving 11 bases between them. Reverse transcription of about 0.5 to 1 ug RNA was carried out with random hexamers. Across 54 Vbeta and 13 Jbeta, TCR beta CDR3 was amplified with immunoSEQ multiplex PCR. MiXCR, applied by TCRdb to the immunoSEQ multiplex PCR reads, yields one record per CDR3 protein. The sample shows 200,000 to 300,000 distinct CDR3 sequences, roughly 93% of them seen only once.

The chain couples TRBV5-1 to TRBJ2-1; the D gene is possibly TRBD2 (5 bases). The source of this sequence is a human donor with multiple sclerosis. Sequencing was done on a sample of CD4+ T cells from PBMCs. The CDR3 DNA reads TGCGCCAGCAGCTTGGGTACCGGGGTGTCCTACAATGAGCAGTTCTTC. Translating it yields CASSLGTGVSYNEQFF.